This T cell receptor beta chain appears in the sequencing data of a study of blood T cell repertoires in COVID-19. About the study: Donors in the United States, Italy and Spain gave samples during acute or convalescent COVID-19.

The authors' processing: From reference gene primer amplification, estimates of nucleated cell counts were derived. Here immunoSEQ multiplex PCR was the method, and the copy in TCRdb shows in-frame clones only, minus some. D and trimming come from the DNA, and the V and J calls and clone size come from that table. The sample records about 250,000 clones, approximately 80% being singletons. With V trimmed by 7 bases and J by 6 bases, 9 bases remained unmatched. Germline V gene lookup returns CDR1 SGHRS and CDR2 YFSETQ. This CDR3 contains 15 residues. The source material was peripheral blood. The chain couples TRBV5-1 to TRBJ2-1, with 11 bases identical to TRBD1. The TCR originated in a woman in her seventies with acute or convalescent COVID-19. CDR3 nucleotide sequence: TGCGCCAGCGGGAATACCGGGACAGGGGGCAATGAGCAGTTCTTC. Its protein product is CASGNTGTGGNEQFF.